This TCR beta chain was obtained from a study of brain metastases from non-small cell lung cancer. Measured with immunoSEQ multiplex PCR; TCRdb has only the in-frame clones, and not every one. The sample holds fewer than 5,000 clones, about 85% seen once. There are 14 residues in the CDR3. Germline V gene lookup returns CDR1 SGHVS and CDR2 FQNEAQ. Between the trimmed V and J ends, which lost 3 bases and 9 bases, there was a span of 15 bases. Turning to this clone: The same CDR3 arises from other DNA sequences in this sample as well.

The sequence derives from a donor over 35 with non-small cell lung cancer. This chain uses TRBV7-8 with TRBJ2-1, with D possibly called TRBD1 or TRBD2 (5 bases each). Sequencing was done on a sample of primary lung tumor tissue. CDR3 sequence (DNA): TGTGCCAGCAGCTTCCGGAGAGGGGATAGTGAGCAGTTCTTC. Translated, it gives CASSFRRGDSEQFF.